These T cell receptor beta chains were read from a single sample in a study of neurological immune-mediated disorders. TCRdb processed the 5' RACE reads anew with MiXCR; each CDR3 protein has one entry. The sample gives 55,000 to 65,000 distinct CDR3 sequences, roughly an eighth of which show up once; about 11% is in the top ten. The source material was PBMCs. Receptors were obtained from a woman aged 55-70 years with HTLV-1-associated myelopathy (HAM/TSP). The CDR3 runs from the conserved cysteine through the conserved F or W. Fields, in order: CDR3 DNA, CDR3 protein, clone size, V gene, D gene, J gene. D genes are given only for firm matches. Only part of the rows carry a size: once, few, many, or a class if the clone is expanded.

DNA: TGCAGTGCTAAGACAGGGAGGTCAAGGAACACTGAAGCTTTCTTT
CDR3: CSAKTGRSRNTEAFF
size: many
V: TRBV20-1
D: TRBD1
J: TRBJ1-1

DNA: TGCAGCGTTGCCGGCACTGAAGCTTTCTTT
CDR3: CSVAGTEAFF
size: many
V: TRBV29-1
D: .
J: TRBJ1-1

DNA: TGTGCCAGCAGTGAAGCGCTCAGGGTCGGAAACACCATATATTTT
CDR3: CASSEALRVGNTIYF
size: many
V: TRBV2
D: .
J: TRBJ1-3

DNA: TGTGCCAGCAGCGGGACTAGCGGGAACTCCTACGAGCAGTACTTC
CDR3: CASSGTSGNSYEQYF
size: once
V: TRBV5-6
D: TRBD2
J: TRBJ2-7

DNA: TGTGCCAGCAGCCAAGGGTTCACAGATACGCAGTATTTT
CDR3: CASSQGFTDTQYF
size: many
V: TRBV3-1
D: .
J: TRBJ2-3

DNA: TGCGCCAGCAGCCAACAACAGCCCTCCTACAATGAGCAGTTCTTC
CDR3: CASSQQQPSYNEQFF
size: many
V: TRBV4-1
D: .
J: TRBJ2-1

DNA: TGTGCCAGCAGCTTGGGGCCCCTCCCATTGGAGCAGTTCTTC
CDR3: CASSLGPLPLEQFF
size: many
V: TRBV5-6
D: .
J: TRBJ2-1

DNA: TGTGCCAGCCTCCAGAGGGGGCCAGATGAGCAGTTCTTC
CDR3: CASLQRGPDEQFF
size: many
V: TRBV7-2
D: TRBD1
J: TRBJ2-1

DNA: TGCAGTGCCCCCCCCCGGGACAGGGGACAAGATACGCAGTATTTT
CDR3: CSAPPRDRGQDTQYF
size: medium-sized
V: TRBV20-1
D: TRBD1
J: TRBJ2-3

DNA: TGCGCCAGCAGCTTGGCCACGGGAGAGACCCAGTACTTC
CDR3: CASSLATGETQYF
size: many
V: TRBV5-1
D: .
J: TRBJ2-5

DNA: TGTGCCAGCAGCTCCGGGACTAGCGGGAGTGGGTACAATGAGCAGTTCTTC
CDR3: CASSSGTSGSGYNEQFF
size: few
V: TRBV7-2
D: TRBD2
J: TRBJ2-1

DNA: TGTGCCAGCAGTGGATTTCGGCAGCAAGAGACCCAGTACTTC
CDR3: CASSGFRQQETQYF
size: .
V: TRBV25-1
D: .
J: TRBJ2-5

DNA: TGCGCCAGCAGCCAAGATCAAACGAGCTCCTACGAGCAGTACTTC
CDR3: CASSQDQTSSYEQYF
size: medium-sized
V: TRBV4-1
D: .
J: TRBJ2-7

DNA: TGTGCCAGCAGGGCCCAGGCGAACACCGGGGAGCTGTTTTTT
CDR3: CASRAQANTGELFF
size: many
V: TRBV11-3
D: .
J: TRBJ2-2

DNA: TGCAGTGCTACCTCAGATCACCTTAGCGGGAGAGGTTCGTTCGAGCAGTACTTC
CDR3: CSATSDHLSGRGSFEQYF
size: .
V: TRBV20-1
D: TRBD2
J: TRBJ2-7

DNA: TGTGCCAGCAGTCCGCCGGCGGATGAACGGGAAAAACTGTTTTTT
CDR3: CASSPPADEREKLFF
size: many
V: TRBV12-3/TRBV12-4
D: .
J: TRBJ1-4

DNA: TGCAGCGTTGGGACAGGGGCCAAAAACATTCAGTACTTC
CDR3: CSVGTGAKNIQYF
size: many
V: TRBV29-1
D: TRBD1
J: TRBJ2-4

DNA: TGTGACAGCTCCCTCCGTCCACCGGAGGGAGGTAATGAAAAACTGTTTTTT
CDR3: CDSSLRPPEGGNEKLFF
size: .
V: TRBV18
D: .
J: TRBJ1-4

DNA: TGCGCCAGCAGCTTGGGTAGCGGAAACACTGAAGCTTTCTTT
CDR3: CASSLGSGNTEAFF
size: many
V: TRBV5-1
D: .
J: TRBJ1-1

DNA: TGCTCCAGCATCTTGGATTTCAGGAAACCCTACGAGCAGTACTTC
CDR3: CSSILDFRKPYEQYF
size: .
V: TRBV5-1
D: .
J: TRBJ2-7

DNA: TGTGCCAGCTATGATGCAGGGGCCTACGAGCAGTACTTC
CDR3: CASYDAGAYEQYF
size: few
V: TRBV6-6
D: .
J: TRBJ2-7

DNA: TGTGCCAGCAGCCCAGGGAGAGAGTACGAGCAGTACTTC
CDR3: CASSPGREYEQYF
size: many
V: TRBV7-6
D: .
J: TRBJ2-7

DNA: TGTGCCAGCAGCTTCAGAACTACCGACCAAGAGACCCAGTACTTC
CDR3: CASSFRTTDQETQYF
size: many
V: TRBV5-6
D: .
J: TRBJ2-5

DNA: TGTGCCATCAGTGAGTCGGTCGCGGGACCCCCGAGGCGGGGGCAGTTCTTC
CDR3: CAISESVAGPPRRGQFF
size: many
V: TRBV10-3
D: .
J: TRBJ2-1

DNA: TGTGCCAGCAGTTTAGAGGGGGCCAGCAATCAGCCCCAGCATTTT
CDR3: CASSLEGASNQPQHF
size: many
V: TRBV27
D: TRBD1
J: TRBJ1-5

DNA: TGTGCGGGCGGGGGGGGGTCTAATCAGCCCCAGCATTTT
CDR3: CAGGGGSNQPQHF
size: few
V: TRBV28
D: .
J: TRBJ1-5

DNA: TGTGCCAGCAGTCATAGGACTAGCGGGAGGGCCAGTGAGCAGTTCTTC
CDR3: CASSHRTSGRASEQFF
size: many
V: TRBV27
D: TRBD2
J: TRBJ2-1

DNA: TGCGCCAGCAGCTTAACAGGGACTGAAAAACTGTTTTTT
CDR3: CASSLTGTEKLFF
size: many
V: TRBV5-1
D: .
J: TRBJ1-4

DNA: TGTGCCATCAGTGAGGGATCGGACCAGGCGTACAATGAGCAGTTCTTC
CDR3: CAISEGSDQAYNEQFF
size: many
V: TRBV10-3
D: .
J: TRBJ2-1

DNA: TGCGCCAGACGGGGACTAGCGGGAGCAGAGACCCAGTACTTC
CDR3: CARRGLAGAETQYF
size: many
V: TRBV5-1
D: TRBD2
J: TRBJ2-5

DNA: TGTGCCACCAGTGATACCCCCGGGACAGGGCTGTACTTC
CDR3: CATSDTPGTGLYF
size: many
V: TRBV24-1
D: TRBD1
J: TRBJ2-5

DNA: TGCAGTGCTAGAGGATCGGTGGGACTCCCAAAGTTCAGGCAGTATTTT
CDR3: CSARGSVGLPKFRQYF
size: many
V: TRBV20-1
D: .
J: TRBJ2-3

DNA: TGTGCCAGCAGCTCAGAGACAGGGGGTTACAATCAGCCCCAGCATTTT
CDR3: CASSSETGGYNQPQHF
size: many
V: TRBV7-6
D: TRBD1
J: TRBJ1-5

DNA: TGTGCCAGCAGTAGTTATTTTGCGGGAGGGGACAATGCGCAGTTCTTC
CDR3: CASSSYFAGGDNAQFF
size: .
V: TRBV28
D: TRBD2
J: TRBJ2-1

DNA: TGTGCCACCAGCGGTTCTGTCGGGTATGAGCAGTTCTTC
CDR3: CATSGSVGYEQFF
size: many
V: TRBV15
D: .
J: TRBJ2-1

DNA: TGCGCCAGCAGCTTCGGACTGGGCGAGCAGTACTTC
CDR3: CASSFGLGEQYF
size: many
V: TRBV5-1
D: .
J: TRBJ2-7

DNA: TGCAGTGCTAGCACCGGGACTAGCAGCTACAATGAGCAGTTCTTC
CDR3: CSASTGTSSYNEQFF
size: many
V: TRBV20-1
D: TRBD2
J: TRBJ2-1

DNA: TGTGCCAGCAGAGAAGGACAGGGGGATTATGGCTACACCTTC
CDR3: CASREGQGDYGYTF
size: many
V: TRBV7-2
D: TRBD1
J: TRBJ1-2

DNA: TGCAGTGCTCTAGCGGGAGGTGAGCAGTTCTTC
CDR3: CSALAGGEQFF
size: many
V: TRBV20-1
D: TRBD2
J: TRBJ2-1

DNA: TGTGCCAGCAGTCGACAGGGGGCGACCACCGGGGAGCTGTTTTTT
CDR3: CASSRQGATTGELFF
size: many
V: TRBV12-3/TRBV12-4
D: TRBD1
J: TRBJ2-2

DNA: TGTGCCAGCAGTCTGCCTGGATGGAGTGGTTTCGATACGCAGTATTTT
CDR3: CASSLPGWSGFDTQYF
size: many
V: TRBV6-6
D: .
J: TRBJ2-3

DNA: TGTGCCAGCAGCCCCCCAGCTTTTGATGAGCAGTTCTTC
CDR3: CASSPPAFDEQFF
size: many
V: TRBV7-2
D: .
J: TRBJ2-1

DNA: TGCGCCAGCAAACAAGAAAAAATGAACACTGAAGCTTTCTTT
CDR3: CASKQEKMNTEAFF
size: many
V: TRBV5-1
D: .
J: TRBJ1-1

DNA: TGCGCCAGCAGCTTTGCGGCGGGAAAGAGGACAGATACGCAGTATTTT
CDR3: CASSFAAGKRTDTQYF
size: many
V: TRBV5-1
D: .
J: TRBJ2-3

DNA: TGTGCCATCAGCCTGACCGAGAACACTGAAGCTTTCTTT
CDR3: CAISLTENTEAFF
size: many
V: TRBV10-3
D: .
J: TRBJ1-1

DNA: TGTGCCAGCAGTCCTTGGACAGGACTTAGCAATCAGCCCCAGCATTTT
CDR3: CASSPWTGLSNQPQHF
size: many
V: TRBV27
D: TRBD1
J: TRBJ1-5

DNA: TGTGCCAGCAGTAACCGCCTAGCGGGGGGGGTTTACGAGCAGTACTTC
CDR3: CASSNRLAGGVYEQYF
size: many
V: TRBV28
D: TRBD2
J: TRBJ2-7

DNA: TGCGCCAGCAGCACAGGAGGGGGGGCCTACAATGAGCAGTTCTTC
CDR3: CASSTGGGAYNEQFF
size: many
V: TRBV5-1
D: .
J: TRBJ2-1

DNA: TGCGCCAGCAGCCGGTTGACCTCCGGCGGTAGGGACGAGCAGTACTTC
CDR3: CASSRLTSGGRDEQYF
size: many
V: TRBV4-1
D: .
J: TRBJ2-7

DNA: TGTGCCAGCAGCGTCCGAGGGGGGTTCCTGAGTTCTGAGCAGTTCTTC
CDR3: CASSVRGGFLSSEQFF
size: many
V: TRBV7-3
D: .
J: TRBJ2-1

DNA: TGTGCCAGCAGCTTAGCCTGGGAGACCCAGTACTTC
CDR3: CASSLAWETQYF
size: many
V: TRBV11-2
D: .
J: TRBJ2-5

DNA: TGTGCCATCAGGTCTAGCGGGATCGGGGATGAGCAGTTCTTC
CDR3: CAIRSSGIGDEQFF
size: many
V: TRBV10-3
D: TRBD2
J: TRBJ2-1

DNA: TGCGCCAGCAGCTCGACCCCGCTGGGCACCTACGAGCAGTACTTC
CDR3: CASSSTPLGTYEQYF
size: many
V: TRBV5-1
D: .
J: TRBJ2-7

DNA: TGTGCCAGCAGCCCTCTAGCAGTCAGCACAGATACGCAGTATTTT
CDR3: CASSPLAVSTDTQYF
size: many
V: TRBV12-3/TRBV12-4
D: .
J: TRBJ2-3

DNA: TGCGCCACTGGCCTTTACGACACGAACACTGAAGCTTTCTTT
CDR3: CATGLYDTNTEAFF
size: many
V: TRBV5-1
D: .
J: TRBJ1-1